The clone carrying this T cell receptor (beta chain) has a single count. Its target is not known. The data were obtained in a study of T cells after posttransplantation cyclophosphamide. Points from the study as a whole: Blood and skin or GI T cell repertoires showed limited TRB overlap. Later post-transplant blood repertoires were often dominated by donor CD8+ memory clones. TRB clonality was highly associated with recipient CMV seropositivity and reactivation.

Control samples came 1 year after myeloablative marrow transplants with methotrexate plus calcineurin inhibitor. Only in-frame clones appear in the TCRdb table, and some are missing; sequencing was by immunoSEQ multiplex PCR. The table has 7,500 to 10,000 clones, about 89% seen once. V shed 4 bases and J 3 bases; nucleotides not matched to a gene: 6. The CDR3 runs 17 residues. Germline V lookup: CDR1 SGHRS, CDR2 YFSETQ. Here the sequenced sample was PBMCs, taken 420 to 450 days after allogeneic stem cell transplant with calcineurin inhibitor and methotrexate. The rearrangement joins TRBV5-1 to TRBJ2-5, with TRBD2 matching 16 bases. This receptor was obtained from a male patient aged 50 to 59 who received an allogeneic stem cell transplant from an unrelated donor, was CMV-positive, and had chronic GVHD only. Some T cells may originate from the graft donor. The CDR3 is CASSKGLAGGPKETQYF. In DNA form, the CDR3 reads TGCGCCAGCAGCAAGGGACTAGCGGGAGGGCCGAAAGAGACCCAGTACTTC.